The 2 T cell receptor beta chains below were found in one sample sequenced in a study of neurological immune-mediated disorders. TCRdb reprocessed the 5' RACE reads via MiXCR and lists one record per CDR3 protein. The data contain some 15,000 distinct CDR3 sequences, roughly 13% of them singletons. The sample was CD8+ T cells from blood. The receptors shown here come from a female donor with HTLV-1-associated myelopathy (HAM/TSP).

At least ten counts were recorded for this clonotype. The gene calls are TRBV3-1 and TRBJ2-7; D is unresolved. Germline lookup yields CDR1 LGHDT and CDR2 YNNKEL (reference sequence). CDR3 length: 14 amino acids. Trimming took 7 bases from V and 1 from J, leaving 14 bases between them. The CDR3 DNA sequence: TGTGCCAGCACCCCAAGTGGGGAATCCTACGAGCAGTACTTC. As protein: CASTPSGESYEQYF.

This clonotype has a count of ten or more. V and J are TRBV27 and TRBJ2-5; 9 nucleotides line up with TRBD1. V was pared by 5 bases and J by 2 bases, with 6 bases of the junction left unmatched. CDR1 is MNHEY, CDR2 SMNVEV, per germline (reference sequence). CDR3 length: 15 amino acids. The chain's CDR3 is CASSPGQGYQETQYF. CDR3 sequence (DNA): TGTGCCAGCAGTCCTGGACAGGGGTATCAAGAGACCCAGTACTTC.